The source of this T cell receptor beta chain is a study of read filtering for tumor transcriptome and immune sequencing. Overall study context: The cohort had over 16 men and approximately 13 women aged about 47 to 80, mean roughly 70 years. Revised staging placed eight or nine patients in R-ISS I, about 17 in II, more than five in III. Per sample, TCR-region reads ranged about 4 to 11 million by IR-seq, about 75 to 1,300 by RNA-seq.

This library used about 360 ng RNA and molecular barcoded adaptors spanning alpha/delta and beta/gamma chains. TCRdb recomputed calls from the reads with MiXCR, one row per CDR3 protein. This table has 120,000 or so distinct CDR3 sequences, over 10% appearing once. Points from the study as a whole: IR-seq captured clonotypes deeper and more reliably than RNA-seq.

Germline loops: CDR1 SQVTM, CDR2 ANQGSEA. This CDR3 region has 11 residues. Trimming removed 4 bases at V and 5 bases at J, with 6 bases between. This clonotype was recorded many times. Its specificity is not known. The chain employs TRBV29-1 and TRBJ2-1, with D uncertain. This TCR came from a donor at least 40 years old with multiple myeloma. Sequenced: a population of CD138-negative cells sorted from bone marrow. This CDR3 reads CSVVWHNEQFF. The CDR3 region has the DNA TGCAGCGTTGTCTGGCACAATGAGCAGTTCTTC.